A single sample is the source of the 10 T cell receptor beta chains below, sequenced in a study of patients and donors after allogeneic stem cell transplantation. TCRdb called the RT-PCR reads again in MiXCR, with one record for every CDR3 protein. The table has over 400,000 distinct CDR3 sequences, around 16% seen once. What was sequenced was blood, either unsorted or a sorted T cell fraction (not recorded which). Source of these receptors: a human donor who was either an allogeneic HSCT recipient or a stem cell or donor lymphocyte infusion donor (not recorded which). It is not recorded whose cells these are; they may come from a transplant donor.

This clonotype was counted a few times. This chain uses TRBV20-1 with TRBJ1-5; 8 bases map to TRBD1. Per germline, CDR1 DFQATT and CDR2 SNEGSKA (reference sequence). The CDR3 spans 17 residues. Trimming at V came to 0 bases and at J to 7 bases, leaving 14 bases not matched to a gene. The CDR3 nucleotides read TGCAGTGCTAGAGACGGTTTGCGACAGGGGATGAGCCAGCCCCAGCATTTT. This gives the protein CSARDGLRQGMSQPQHF.

The chain employs TRBV10-3 and TRBJ2-7; 10 bases line up with TRBD1. The CDR3 length is 14 residues. Germline V gives CDR1 ENHRY, CDR2 SYGVKD. Trimming removed 8 bases from V and 4 bases from J; junction bases left unmatched: 8. The CDR3 DNA sequence: TGTGCCATCTCCGGGACAGGGGAAAGGTACGAGCAGTACTTC. It encodes CAISGTGERYEQYF.

This clonotype has only a few counts. CDR3: CASSHVNTGELFF. CDR3 nucleotides: TGTGCCAGCAGCCACGTTAACACCGGGGAGCTGTTTTTT. The rearrangement joins TRBV6-1 to TRBJ2-2; no clear D. The V gene lost 6 bases and the J gene lost 2 bases, with 7 bases spanning the gap. The CDR3 length is 13 residues. Looked up from germline, CDR1 is MNHNS and CDR2 is SASEGT.

This clonotype was counted a few times. This chain uses TRBV6-6 with TRBJ2-2; D not certain. The germline gives CDR1 MNHNY, CDR2 SVGAGI (reference sequence). Trimming stripped 6 bases from V and 6 bases from J, with 8 bases between. The CDR3 length is 12 residues. For the CDR3, the DNA is TGTGCCAGCAGCCCTAGTCCCGGGGAGCTGTTTTTT. Translation: CASSPSPGELFF.

The rearrangement uses TRBV7-8 and TRBJ2-5; D might be TRBD1 (6 bases). The CDR3 is 15 amino acids. CDR1 SGHVS and CDR2 FQNEAQ come from the germline V gene. Trimming pared 3 bases from V and 3 bases from J, leaving 14 bases between. CDR3 region: CASSFFPDSEETQYF. The CDR3 DNA follows: TGTGCCAGCAGCTTCTTCCCGGACAGCGAAGAGACCCAGTACTTC.

The chain recombines TRBV12-3 or TRBV12-4 with TRBJ2-1, with 7 bases lining up with TRBD2. Unmatched junction bases numbered 7, after V lost 6 bases and J lost 2 bases. This CDR3 region has 15 residues. CDR3 protein: CASSLSGNTYNEQFF. The CDR3 region has the DNA TGTGCCAGCAGCTTGAGCGGGAACACCTACAATGAGCAGTTCTTC.

This chain connects TRBV7-9 to TRBJ1-1; D gene unclear. V dropped 3 bases and J dropped 7 bases, with 3 bases sitting between them. Per the germline V gene, CDR1 is SEHNR and CDR2 is FQNEAQ (reference sequence). CDR3 size: 10 residues. In nucleotides, the CDR3 is TGTGCCAGCAGCTTTAATGAAGCTTTCTTT. This gives the protein CASSFNEAFF.

This clonotype occurred a few times. The chain joins TRBV6-1 to TRBJ1-4; D gene uncertain. The germline gives CDR1 MNHNS, CDR2 SASEGT. Trimming stripped 6 bases from V and 0 bases from J, with 8 bases between. The CDR3 is 14 amino acids. CDR3 residues: CASRLQATNEKLFF. In DNA, the CDR3 is TGTGCCAGCAGGCTACAAGCAACTAATGAAAAACTGTTTTTT.

Ten or more counts support this clonotype. The DNA of the CDR3 is TGTGCCATCAGTGGGACGACAGGGAACCCGGGGGGAGCTTTCTTT. It translates to CAISGTTGNPGGAFF. V is TRBV10-3 and J is TRBJ1-1, with TRBD1 identical over 7 bases. Germline V gene lookup returns CDR1 ENHRY and CDR2 SYGVKD. V gave up 4 bases and J gave up 10 bases; unmatched junction bases: 15. CDR3 length: 15 amino acids.

This clonotype was detected only a few times. V and J are TRBV11-3 and TRBJ2-1; TRBD1 matches at 8 bases. Germline-derived CDR1 and CDR2 are SGHNT and YENEEA. With 6 bases clipped from V and 0 bases from J, the junction kept 7 bases outside the gene matches. This CDR3 spans 16 amino acids. The CDR3 protein is CASSPSDRGSYNEQFF. Written as DNA, the CDR3 is TGTGCCAGCAGTCCCTCTGACAGGGGCTCCTACAATGAGCAGTTCTTC.